The 32 T cell receptor beta chains in this list originate from one sample, sequenced in a study of blood T cell repertoires in COVID-19. The protocol was immunoSEQ multiplex PCR, while the TCRdb copy is restricted to in-frame clones and leaves out a portion. The table has about 430,000 clones, roughly 90% seen once. The material sequenced was PBMCs or T cells enriched from blood (not recorded which). Receptor source: a woman aged 25-40 years with acute COVID-19.

The rearrangement joins TRBV7-3 to TRBJ1-1; weak D call: TRBD1 (6 bases). V lost 0 bases and J 0 bases, leaving 11 bases between the germline ends. The CDR3 is made up of 16 amino acids. The germline gives CDR1 SGHTA, CDR2 FQGTGA. This CDR3 reads CASSLTPDRMNTEAFF. The CDR3 bases are TGTGCCAGCAGCTTAACTCCGGACAGAATGAACACTGAAGCTTTCTTT.

The V and J genes are TRBV5-1 and TRBJ1-1; TRBD1 aligns across 7 bases. The CDR3 has 15 amino acids. Trimming cost V 0 bases and J 7 bases; bases outside gene matches: 9. Germline V gene sequence: CDR1 SGHRS, CDR2 YFSETQ. The chain's CDR3 is CASSLGGHTGDEAFF. The DNA for the CDR3 is TGCGCCAGCAGCTTGGGGGGCCACACAGGGGATGAAGCTTTCTTT. The complete variable domain, with remaining parts taken from reference TRBV5-1 and TRBJ1-1, reads KAGVTQTPRYLIKTRGQQVTLSCSPISGHRSVSWYQQTPGQGLQFLFEYFSETQRNKGNFPGRFSGRQFSNSRSEMNVSTLELGDSALYLCASSLGGHTGDEAFFGQGTRLTVV.

The chain has TRBV7-9 and TRBJ1-3, with D maybe TRBD1 (5 bases). The germline V gene encodes CDR1 SEHNR and CDR2 FQNEAQ (reference sequence). This CDR3 spans 15 amino acids. V was trimmed by 6 bases and J by 2 bases, leaving 14 bases between them. CDR3 sequence reads: CASSPTGSPGNTIYF. The CDR3 bases are TGTGCCAGCAGTCCCACAGGTAGCCCTGGAAACACCATATATTTT.

The chain joins TRBV5-1 to TRBJ2-7; a weak D match, TRBD2 (6 bases). V dropped 0 bases and J dropped 0 bases, with 13 bases sitting between them. The CDR3 spans 16 residues. Germline CDR1 and CDR2: SGHRS and YFSETQ. The CDR3 spells CASSLVARGSSYEQYF. The DNA of the CDR3 is TGCGCCAGCAGCTTGGTGGCGCGGGGAAGCTCCTACGAGCAGTACTTC.

This clone was seen a few times. The rearrangement uses TRBV12-3 or TRBV12-4 and TRBJ1-1; no reliable D call. Trimming left V 6 bases short and J 1 base short, with 9 bases between. This CDR3 spans 13 amino acids. As DNA, the CDR3 is TGTGCCAGCAGCAGGCACCGGAACACTGAAGCTTTCTTT. The encoded protein is CASSRHRNTEAFF.

V usage is TRBV5-1 and J usage is TRBJ1-3; TRBD1 might be the D (5 bases). V lost 4 bases and J 4 bases, leaving 9 bases between the germline ends. The CDR3 has 13 amino acids. Germline values: CDR1 SGHRS, CDR2 YFSETQ. CDR3: CASSLGAGNTIYF. The CDR3 region has the DNA TGCGCCAGCAGCCTAGGGGCGGGAAACACCATATATTTT.

This clone was detected only once. This rearrangement joins TRBV3-1 (or the pseudogene TRBV3-2) to TRBJ2-5; D ambiguous. The CDR3 loop spans 12 amino acids. The V gene lost 4 bases and the J gene lost 4 bases, with 7 bases spanning the gap. Per germline, CDR1 LGHDT and CDR2 YNNKEL (reference sequence). The CDR3 here is CASSRATETQYF. In nucleotides, the CDR3 is TGTGCCAGCAGCCGGGCCACAGAGACCCAGTACTTC.

The J gene is TRBJ2-7, the V gene TRBV6-5; 12 nucleotides agree with TRBD2. J was trimmed by 2 bases and V by 6 bases; bases with no gene match: 5. From germline, CDR1 is MNHEY and CDR2 SVGAGI. The CDR3 loop spans 15 amino acids. Here the CDR3 reads CASRILAGGAYEQYF. In DNA, the CDR3 is TGTGCCAGCAGAATACTAGCGGGGGGTGCCTACGAGCAGTACTTC.

This chain links TRBV5-1 with TRBJ1-6; possibly TRBD1 for D (5 bases). Germline assignment: CDR1 SGHRS and CDR2 YFSETQ. The CDR3 loop spans 13 amino acids. The V end lost 7 bases, the J end lost 9 bases, and 14 bases lay between the germline ends. The DNA of the CDR3 is TGCGCCAGCGGGCCCAGGGAGGGTTCACCCCTCCACTTT. It encodes CASGPREGSPLHF.

The chain recombines TRBV29-1 with TRBJ1-1; 10 bases align to TRBD1. In germline, CDR1 is SQVTM, CDR2 ANQGSEA. The V segment lost 7 bases and the J segment 3 bases; nucleotides outside the gene matches: 2. The CDR3 contains 12 residues. CDR3 DNA sequence: TGCAGCGCTGGACAGGGGGACACTGAAGCTTTCTTT. Translation: CSAGQGDTEAFF.

This chain uses TRBV27 with TRBJ1-5; D remains unclear. The CDR3 loop spans 16 amino acids. The germline V gene has CDR1 MNHEY and CDR2 SMNVEV (reference sequence). V dropped 5 bases and J dropped 1 base, with 15 bases sitting between them. CDR3 sequence reads: CASSPLFDGSNQPQHF. For the CDR3, the DNA is TGTGCCAGCAGTCCCTTATTCGACGGGAGCAATCAGCCCCAGCATTTT.

This clone was seen a handful of times. The CDR3 DNA follows: TGTGCCATCAGTGACCTAGGACAGGGTTCGGTTTCACCCCTCCACTTT. Protein product: CAISDLGQGSVSPLHF. This chain links TRBV10-3 with TRBJ1-6, with 8 nucleotides matching TRBD1. This CDR3 comprises 16 residues. Germline V CDR1 and CDR2: ENHRY, SYGVKD. Germline trimming cut 3 bases from V and 9 bases from J; bases unmatched to any gene: 10.

The chain joins TRBV7-3 to TRBJ2-5; TRBD1 matches 11 bases. The length of the CDR3 is 15 residues. CDR1 is SGHTA and CDR2 is FQGTGA in the germline V gene. J was trimmed by 5 bases and V by 5 bases; bases with no gene match: 7. The CDR3 region is CASSAGTGGRETQYF. CDR3 in DNA: TGTGCCAGCAGCGCCGGGACAGGGGGGAGGGAGACCCAGTACTTC.

The chain employs TRBV30 and TRBJ1-6; TRBD1 might be the D (5 bases). In germline, CDR1 is GTSNPN, CDR2 SVGIG (reference sequence). CDR3 length equals 15 residues. Trimming cost V 4 bases and J 7 bases, with 17 bases left between them. CDR3 residues: CAWTEMRGGNSPLHF. The CDR3, as DNA: TGTGCCTGGACCGAAATGAGGGGAGGAAATTCACCCCTCCACTTT.

This clone turned up a few times. The CDR3 protein is CASEEGSTGTEAFF. The CDR3 DNA sequence: TGTGCCAGCGAGGAGGGCAGTACGGGCACTGAAGCTTTCTTT. The gene calls are TRBV6-5 and TRBJ1-1, with D unresolved. V was pared by 8 bases and J by 4 bases, with 17 bases between. Germline V CDR1 and CDR2: MNHEY, SVGAGI. CDR3 length: 14 amino acids.

This chain connects TRBV3-1 (or the pseudogene TRBV3-2) to TRBJ1-1, with TRBD1 as a possible D gene (5 bases). This CDR3 is built from 14 residues. Looked up from germline, CDR1 is LGHDT and CDR2 is YNNKEL (reference sequence). Trimming left V 2 bases short and J 5 bases short, with 12 bases between. The CDR3 nucleotides read TGTGCCAGCAGCCAACGGCAGGGATGGACTGAAGCTTTCTTT. Protein: CASSQRQGWTEAFF.

The chain recombines TRBV2 with TRBJ1-4, with D uncertain. The V gene's germline CDR1 is SNHLY and CDR2 FYNNEI. The germline V and J ends were trimmed by 7 bases and 2 bases, with 11 bases remaining between them. The CDR3 sequence is 14 residues long. This CDR3 reads CASTLGVTNEKLFF. The CDR3 DNA reads as TGTGCCAGCACCCTCGGAGTGACTAATGAAAAACTGTTTTTT.

V gene TRBV18 combines with J gene TRBJ1-1; 8 bases match TRBD1. From germline, CDR1 is KGHSH and CDR2 LQKENI. V lost 1 base and J lost 1; bases outside the gene matches: 5. The CDR3 length is 16 residues. The CDR3 here is CASSPLRQGRNTEAFF. The CDR3 DNA reads as TGTGCCAGCTCACCACTCAGACAGGGGCGGAACACTGAAGCTTTCTTT.

This chain joins TRBV10-3 and TRBJ1-6, with 7 bases identical to TRBD1. Per the germline V gene, CDR1 is ENHRY and CDR2 is SYGVKD. The V and J ends lost 5 bases and 4 bases, in that order; junction bases with no gene match: 11. The CDR3 is made up of 17 amino acids. The CDR3 DNA reads as TGTGCCATCAGTACCGCCCTTTGGACAGGTTATAATTCACCCCTCCACTTT. Its translation: CAISTALWTGYNSPLHF.

Only one count was recorded for this clone. The chain carries TRBV2 and TRBJ2-2, with 10 bases fitting TRBD1. In germline, CDR1 is SNHLY, CDR2 FYNNEI. The CDR3 extends over 15 amino acids. Trimming removed 4 bases from V and 5 bases from J; junction bases left unmatched: 4. This chain's CDR3 is CASSARDRGTGELFF. The CDR3 coding sequence is TGTGCCAGCAGTGCCCGGGACAGGGGAACCGGGGAGCTGTTTTTT. Filled out from reference TRBV2 and TRBJ2-2, the complete variable domain reads EPEVTQTPSHQVTQMGQEVILRCVPISNHLYFYWYRQILGQKVEFLVSFYNNEISEKSEIFDDQFSVERPDGSNFTLKIRSTKLEDSAMYFCASSARDRGTGELFFGEGSRLTVL.

V is TRBV4-1 and J is TRBJ2-5, with TRBD2 as a possible D gene (5 bases). CDR3 length: 17 amino acids. Germline CDR1 is MGHRA and CDR2 is YSYEKL. V lost 1 base and J 1 base, leaving 16 bases between the germline ends. The CDR3 here is CASSQGLASGTQETQYF. CDR3 DNA sequence: TGCGCCAGCAGCCAAGGGCTGGCCTCGGGAACCCAAGAGACCCAGTACTTC.

V gene TRBV6-4 combines with J gene TRBJ1-6; 8 nucleotides match TRBD1. The CDR3 totals 16 residues. The V and J ends lost 6 bases and 7 bases, in that order; junction bases with no gene match: 11. The germline gives CDR1 MRHNA, CDR2 SNTAGT. CDR3 sequence reads: CASRDLNRGANSPLHF. The CDR3 DNA sequence: TGTGCCAGCAGAGACCTCAACAGGGGGGCCAATTCACCCCTCCACTTT.

V usage is TRBV3-1 (or the pseudogene TRBV3-2) and J usage is TRBJ1-1; a possible D gene is TRBD1 (5 bases). This CDR3 contains 13 residues. Germline loops: CDR1 LGHDT, CDR2 YNNKEL (reference sequence). With 2 bases removed from V and 7 bases from J, the gap between germline ends came to 11 bases. This CDR3 reads CASSQSPGGEAFF. CDR3 coding DNA: TGTGCCAGCAGCCAAAGCCCCGGGGGTGAAGCTTTCTTT.

The chain has TRBV7-8 and TRBJ2-1, with 11 nucleotides matching TRBD2. The length of the CDR3 is 16 residues. CDR1 is SGHVS, CDR2 FQNEAQ, per germline. V shed 4 bases, J shed 8 bases, and the junction held 10 bases outside the gene matches. For the CDR3, the DNA is TGTGCCAGCAGCTCCCAAACTAGCGGGGGAGGCTATGAGCAGTTCTTC. Its translation: CASSSQTSGGGYEQFF.

The chain employs TRBV30 and TRBJ1-1; TRBD1 matches 7 bases. Germline values: CDR1 GTSNPN, CDR2 SVGIG (reference sequence). This CDR3 is built from 14 residues. V dropped 0 bases and J dropped 4; count of bases not matched to a gene: 5. In DNA, the CDR3 is TGTGCCTGGAGTGTTCGGTCAGGGGGCACTGAAGCTTTCTTT. This translates into CAWSVRSGGTEAFF.

The gene calls are TRBV2 and TRBJ1-3, with TRBD1 identical over 7 bases. Germline V gene lookup returns CDR1 SNHLY and CDR2 FYNNEI. J lost 4 bases, V lost 8 bases, and 11 bases had no gene match. The CDR3 is 15 amino acids. CDR3: CASARVPGQGNTIYF. DNA of the CDR3: TGTGCCAGCGCAAGAGTCCCGGGACAGGGAAACACCATATATTTT.

The chain combines TRBV9 with TRBJ2-1, with D possibly being TRBD1 (6 bases). The CDR3 sequence is 15 residues long. The germline V gene encodes CDR1 SGDLS and CDR2 YYNGEE. The V end was cut by 4 bases, the J end by 2 bases, with 13 bases between. The CDR3: CASSNRDNPYNEQFF. CDR3 sequence (DNA): TGTGCCAGCAGCAACCGGGACAACCCCTACAATGAGCAGTTCTTC.

The chain links TRBV7-3 to TRBJ2-1, with a weak D call TRBD2 (6 bases). The CDR3 contains 15 residues. Germline loops: CDR1 SGHTA, CDR2 FQGTGA. The germline V and J ends were trimmed by 0 bases and 5 bases, with 11 bases remaining between them. The DNA for the CDR3 is TGTGCCAGCAGCTTAACACGGGGGATTAACAATGAGCAGTTCTTC. Translating it yields CASSLTRGINNEQFF.

To note about this clone: One end of the junction is discordant with germline, which a read error may explain. The genes are TRBV4-3 and TRBJ2-1; a weak D match, TRBD2 (6 bases). The CDR3 contains 16 residues. Germline V CDR1 and CDR2: LGHNA, YSLEER. CDR3 coding DNA: TGCGCCAGCAGCCAAGATCTGGGGACTTCCTTCAATGAGCAGTTCTTC. Its translation is CASSQDLGTSFNEQFF.

This chain connects TRBV5-6 to TRBJ1-3; D remains unclear. The ends were cut back, 2 bases at V and 0 bases at J, with 12 bases in the middle. The CDR3 sequence is 16 residues long. Germline V gene lookup returns CDR1 SGHDT and CDR2 YYEEEE. CDR3 sequence reads: CASSLVSASSGNTIYF. Written as DNA, the CDR3 is TGTGCCAGCAGCTTAGTCTCCGCGTCCTCTGGAAACACCATATATTTT. Filled out from reference TRBV5-6 and TRBJ1-3, the complete variable domain reads DAGVTQSPTHLIKTRGQQVTLRCSPKSGHDTVSWYQQALGQGPQFIFQYYEEEERQRGNFPDRFSGHQFPNYSSELNVNALLLGDSALYLCASSLVSASSGNTIYFGEGSWLTVV.

This rearrangement joins TRBV3-1 (or the pseudogene TRBV3-2) to TRBJ2-7, with 12 bases identical to TRBD1. The CDR3 is made up of 16 amino acids. The ends lost 2 bases at V and 4 bases at J; junction bases unmatched: 6. Germline V CDR1 and CDR2: LGHDT, YNNKEL (reference sequence). This CDR3 is CASSQPPGQGAYEQYF. As DNA, the CDR3 is TGTGCCAGCAGCCAACCCCCGGGACAGGGGGCTTACGAGCAGTACTTC.

The count of this clone is one. The chain has TRBV2 and TRBJ1-3, with no clear D. The CDR3 sequence is 14 residues long. Germline CDR1 SNHLY, CDR2 FYNNEI. V was shortened by 8 bases and J by 0 bases, with 11 bases between the two germline ends. This CDR3 reads CASRFSLSGNTIYF. The CDR3 nucleotides read TGTGCCAGCCGGTTCTCCCTCTCTGGAAACACCATATATTTT.